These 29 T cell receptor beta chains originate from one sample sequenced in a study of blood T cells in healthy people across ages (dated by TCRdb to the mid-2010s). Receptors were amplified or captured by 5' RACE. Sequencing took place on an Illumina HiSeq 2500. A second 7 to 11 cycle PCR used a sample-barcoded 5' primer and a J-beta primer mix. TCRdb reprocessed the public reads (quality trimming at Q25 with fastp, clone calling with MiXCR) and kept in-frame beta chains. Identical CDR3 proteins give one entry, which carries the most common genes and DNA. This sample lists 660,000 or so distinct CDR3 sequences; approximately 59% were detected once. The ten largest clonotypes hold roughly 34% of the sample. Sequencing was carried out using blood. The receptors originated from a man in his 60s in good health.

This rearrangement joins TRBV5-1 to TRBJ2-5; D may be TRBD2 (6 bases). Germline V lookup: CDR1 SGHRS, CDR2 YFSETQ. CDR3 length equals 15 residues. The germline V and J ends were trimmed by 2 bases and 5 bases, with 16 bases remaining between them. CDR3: CASSLGAGERETQYF. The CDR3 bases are TGCGCCAGCAGCTTAGGAGCGGGCGAGCGGGAGACCCAGTACTTC.

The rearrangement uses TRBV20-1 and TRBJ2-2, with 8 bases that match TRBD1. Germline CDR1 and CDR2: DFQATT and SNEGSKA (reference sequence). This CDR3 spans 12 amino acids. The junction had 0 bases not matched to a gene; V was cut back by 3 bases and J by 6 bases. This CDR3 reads CSASRGPGELFF. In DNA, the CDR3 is TGCAGTGCTAGCAGGGGGCCCGGGGAGCTGTTTTTT.

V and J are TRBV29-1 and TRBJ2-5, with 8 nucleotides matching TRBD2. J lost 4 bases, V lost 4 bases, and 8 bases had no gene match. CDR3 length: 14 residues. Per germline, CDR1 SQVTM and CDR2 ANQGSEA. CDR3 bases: TGCAGCGTTGTCGGCGGGGGGCGAGGAGAGACCCAGTACTTC. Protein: CSVVGGGRGETQYF. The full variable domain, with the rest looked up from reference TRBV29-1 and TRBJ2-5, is SAVISQKPSRDICQRGTSLTIQCQVDSQVTMMFWYRQQPGQSLTLIATANQGSEATYESGFVIDKFPISRPNLTFSTLTVSNMSPEDSSIYLCSVVGGGRGETQYFGPGTRLLVL.

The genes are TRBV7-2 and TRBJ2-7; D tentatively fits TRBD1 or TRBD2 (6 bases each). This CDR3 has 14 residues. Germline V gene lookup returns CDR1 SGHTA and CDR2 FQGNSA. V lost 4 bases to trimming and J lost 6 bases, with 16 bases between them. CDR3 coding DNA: TGTGCCAGCAGCTCCGGGGGCAGGAGCTGCGAGCAGTACTTC. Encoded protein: CASSSGGRSCEQYF.

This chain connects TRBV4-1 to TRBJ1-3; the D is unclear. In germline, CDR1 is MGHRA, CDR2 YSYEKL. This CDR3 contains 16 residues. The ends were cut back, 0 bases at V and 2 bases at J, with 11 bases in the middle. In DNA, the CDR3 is TGCGCCAGCAGCCAAGAAGGCGGAAACACTGGAAACACCATATATTTT. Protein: CASSQEGGNTGNTIYF.

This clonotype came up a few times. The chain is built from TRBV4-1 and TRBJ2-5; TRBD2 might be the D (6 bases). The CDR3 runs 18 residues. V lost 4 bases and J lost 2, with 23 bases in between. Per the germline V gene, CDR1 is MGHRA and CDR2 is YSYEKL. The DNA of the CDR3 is TGCGCCAGCAGCCTTAGCTTCGCGGGAACGGGGGAACAAGAGACCCAGTACTTC. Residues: CASSLSFAGTGEQETQYF.

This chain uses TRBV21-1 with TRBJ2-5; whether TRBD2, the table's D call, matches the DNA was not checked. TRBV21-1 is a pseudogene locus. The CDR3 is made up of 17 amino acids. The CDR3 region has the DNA TGTGCCAGCAGCGACCTGGGGCTAGCGGGGGCCCAAGAGACCCAGTACTTC. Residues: CASSDLGLAGAQETQYF.

The CDR3 sequence: CASRRRTVYNSPLHF. The CDR3 DNA sequence: TGTGCCAGCAGGAGACGGACAGTATATAATTCACCCCTCCACTTT. The chain couples TRBV2 to TRBJ1-6; the D gene is possibly TRBD1 (6 bases). Germline CDR1 and CDR2: SNHLY and FYNNEI. This CDR3 is built from 15 residues. V lost 6 bases to trimming and J lost 4 bases, with 13 bases between them.

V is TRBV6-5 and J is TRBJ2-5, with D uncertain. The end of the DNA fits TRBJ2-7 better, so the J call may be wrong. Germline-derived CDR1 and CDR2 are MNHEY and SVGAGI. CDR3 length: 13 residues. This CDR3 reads CASIRILSHEQYF. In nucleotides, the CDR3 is TGTGCCAGCATCCGTATACTCAGCCACGAGCAGTACTTC.

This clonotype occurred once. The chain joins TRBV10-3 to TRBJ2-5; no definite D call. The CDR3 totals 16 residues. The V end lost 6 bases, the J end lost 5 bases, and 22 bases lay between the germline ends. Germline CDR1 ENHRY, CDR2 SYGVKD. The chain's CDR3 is CAISSLGDLEKETQYF. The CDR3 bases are TGTGCCATCAGCTCACTGGGCGACCTCGAGAAGGAGACCCAGTACTTC.

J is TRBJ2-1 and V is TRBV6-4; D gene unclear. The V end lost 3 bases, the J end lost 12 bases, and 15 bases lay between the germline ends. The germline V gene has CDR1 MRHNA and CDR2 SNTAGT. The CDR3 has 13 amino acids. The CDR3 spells CASSEDLGRLQFF. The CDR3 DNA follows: TGTGCCAGCAGTGAGGATTTAGGGCGACTGCAGTTCTTC.

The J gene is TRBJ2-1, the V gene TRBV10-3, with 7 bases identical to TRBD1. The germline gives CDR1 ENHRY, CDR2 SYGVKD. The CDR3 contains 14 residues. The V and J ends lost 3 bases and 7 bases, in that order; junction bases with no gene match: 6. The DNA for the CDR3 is TGTGCCATCAGTGATCCGACAGGGTGGAATGAGCAGTTCTTC. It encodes CAISDPTGWNEQFF.

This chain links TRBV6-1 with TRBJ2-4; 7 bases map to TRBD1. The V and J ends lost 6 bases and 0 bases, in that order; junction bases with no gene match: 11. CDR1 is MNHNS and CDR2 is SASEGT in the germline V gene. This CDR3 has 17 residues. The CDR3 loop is CASSTTGLSIAKNIQYF. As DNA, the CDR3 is TGTGCCAGCAGCACGACAGGGCTCTCCATAGCCAAAAACATTCAGTACTTC.

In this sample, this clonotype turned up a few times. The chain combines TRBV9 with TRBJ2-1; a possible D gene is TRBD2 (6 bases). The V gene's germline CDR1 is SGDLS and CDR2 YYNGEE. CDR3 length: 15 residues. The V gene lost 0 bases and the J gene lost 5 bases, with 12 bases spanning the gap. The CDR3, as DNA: TGTGCCAGCAGCGTAGTGGGGGGAACTAACAATGAGCAGTTCTTC. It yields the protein CASSVVGGTNNEQFF. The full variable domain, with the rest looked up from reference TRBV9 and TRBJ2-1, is DSGVTQTPKHLITATGQRVTLRCSPRSGDLSVYWYQQSLDQGLQFLIQYYNGEERAKGNILERFSAQQFPDLHSELNLSSLELGDSALYFCASSVVGGTNNEQFFGPGTRLTVL.

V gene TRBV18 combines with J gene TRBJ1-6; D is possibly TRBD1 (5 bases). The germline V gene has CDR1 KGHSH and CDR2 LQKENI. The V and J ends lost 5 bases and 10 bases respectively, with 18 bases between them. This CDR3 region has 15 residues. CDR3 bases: TGTGCCAGCTCAATCGACAGACCCAGAGAATCACCCCTCCACTTT. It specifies CASSIDRPRESPLHF.

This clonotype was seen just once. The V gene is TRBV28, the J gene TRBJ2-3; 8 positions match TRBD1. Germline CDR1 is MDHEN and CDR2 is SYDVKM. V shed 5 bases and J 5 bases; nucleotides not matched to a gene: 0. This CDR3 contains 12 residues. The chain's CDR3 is CASSTGGDTQYF. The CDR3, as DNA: TGTGCCAGCAGTACAGGGGGAGATACGCAGTATTTT. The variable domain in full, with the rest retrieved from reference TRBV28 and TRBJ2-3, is DVKVTQSSRYLVKRTGEKVFLECVQDMDHENMFWYRQDPGLGLRLIYFSYDVKMKEKGDIPEGYSVSREKKERFSLILESASTNQTSMYLCASSTGGDTQYFGPGTRLTVL.

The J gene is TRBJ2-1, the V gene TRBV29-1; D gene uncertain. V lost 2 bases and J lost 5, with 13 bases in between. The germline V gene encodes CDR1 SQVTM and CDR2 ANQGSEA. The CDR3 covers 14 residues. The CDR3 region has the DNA TGCAGCGTTGAATCGGACCACCGGGACAATGAGCAGTTCTTC. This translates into CSVESDHRDNEQFF.

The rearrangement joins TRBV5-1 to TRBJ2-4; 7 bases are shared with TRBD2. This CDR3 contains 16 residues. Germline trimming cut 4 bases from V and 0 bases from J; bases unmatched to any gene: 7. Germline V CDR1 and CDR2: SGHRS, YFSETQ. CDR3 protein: CASSPDGGIAKNIQYF. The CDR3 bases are TGCGCCAGCAGCCCCGACGGGGGGATAGCCAAAAACATTCAGTACTTC.

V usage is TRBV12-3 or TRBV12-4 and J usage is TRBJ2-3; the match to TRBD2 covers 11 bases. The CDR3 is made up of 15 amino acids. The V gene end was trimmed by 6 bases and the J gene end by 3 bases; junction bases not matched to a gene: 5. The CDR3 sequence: CASRLAGGKTDTQYF. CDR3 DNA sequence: TGTGCCAGCAGGCTAGCGGGGGGTAAGACAGATACGCAGTATTTT.

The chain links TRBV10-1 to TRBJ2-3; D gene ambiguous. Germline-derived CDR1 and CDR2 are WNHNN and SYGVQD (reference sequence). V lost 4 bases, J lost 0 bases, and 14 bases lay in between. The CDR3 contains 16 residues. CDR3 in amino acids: CASSGHKTPSTDTQYF. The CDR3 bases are TGCGCCAGCAGTGGTCACAAAACCCCCAGCACAGATACGCAGTATTTT.

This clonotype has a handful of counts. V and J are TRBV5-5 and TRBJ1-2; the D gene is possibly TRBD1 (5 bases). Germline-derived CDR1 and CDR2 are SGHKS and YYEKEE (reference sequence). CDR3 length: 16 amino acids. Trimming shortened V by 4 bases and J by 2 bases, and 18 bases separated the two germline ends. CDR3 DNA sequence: TGTGCCAGCAGCGAGTCGGGGCCCAACCCCAACTATGGCTACACCTTC. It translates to CASSESGPNPNYGYTF.

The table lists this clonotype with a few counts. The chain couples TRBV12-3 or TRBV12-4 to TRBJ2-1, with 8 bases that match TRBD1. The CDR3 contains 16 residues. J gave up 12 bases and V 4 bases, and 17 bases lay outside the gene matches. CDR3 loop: CASSWTAGTGGDGQFF. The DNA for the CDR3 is TGTGCCAGCAGTTGGACCGCCGGGACAGGCGGCGATGGGCAGTTCTTC.

CDR3 sequence: CSARENAGLARNEQFF. The CDR3 DNA sequence: TGCAGTGCTAGAGAGAACGCGGGACTAGCGAGAAATGAGCAGTTCTTC. V and J are TRBV20-1 and TRBJ2-1; 10 bases are a match to TRBD2. With 0 bases clipped from V and 7 bases from J, the junction kept 9 bases outside the gene matches. Looked up from germline, CDR1 is DFQATT and CDR2 is SNEGSKA (reference sequence). The CDR3 totals 16 residues.

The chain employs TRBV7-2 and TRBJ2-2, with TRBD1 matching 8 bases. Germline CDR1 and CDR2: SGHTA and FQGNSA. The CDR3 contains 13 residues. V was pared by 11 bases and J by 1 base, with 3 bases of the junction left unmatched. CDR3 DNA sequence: TGTGCCGGGGGGACAGGGAACACCGGGGAGCTGTTTTTT. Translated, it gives CAGGTGNTGELFF.

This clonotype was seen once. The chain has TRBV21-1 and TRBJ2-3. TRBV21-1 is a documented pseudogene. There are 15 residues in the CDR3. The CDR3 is CASSKSDPITDTQYF. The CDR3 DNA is TGTGCCAGCAGCAAATCGGACCCAATCACAGATACGCAGTATTTT.

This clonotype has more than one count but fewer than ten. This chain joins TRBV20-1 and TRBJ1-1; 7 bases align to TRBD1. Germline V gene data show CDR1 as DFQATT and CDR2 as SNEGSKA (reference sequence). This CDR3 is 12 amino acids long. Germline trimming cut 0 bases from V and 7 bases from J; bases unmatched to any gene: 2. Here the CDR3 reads CSARDQGDEAFF. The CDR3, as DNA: TGCAGTGCTAGAGATCAGGGGGATGAAGCTTTCTTT.

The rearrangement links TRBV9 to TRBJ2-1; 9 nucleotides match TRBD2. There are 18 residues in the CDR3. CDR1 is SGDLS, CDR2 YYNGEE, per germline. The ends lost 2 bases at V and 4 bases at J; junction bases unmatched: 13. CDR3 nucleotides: TGTGCCAGCAGCGTCCAAGCGGGGGGACTCAACTTATACAATGAGCAGTTCTTC. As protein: CASSVQAGGLNLYNEQFF.

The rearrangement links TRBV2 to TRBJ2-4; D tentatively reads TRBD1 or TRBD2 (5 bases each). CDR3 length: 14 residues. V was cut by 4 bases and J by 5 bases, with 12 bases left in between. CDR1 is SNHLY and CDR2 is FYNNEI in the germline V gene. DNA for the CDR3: TGTGCCAGCAGTGCGGACTCGGGGCAAAACATTCAGTACTTC. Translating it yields CASSADSGQNIQYF.

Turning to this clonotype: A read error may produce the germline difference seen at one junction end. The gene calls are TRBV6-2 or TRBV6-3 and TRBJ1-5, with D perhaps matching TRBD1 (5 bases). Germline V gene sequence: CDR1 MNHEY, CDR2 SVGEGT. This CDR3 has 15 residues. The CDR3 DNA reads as TGTGCCAGCAGTACCCAGGGATATAGCAATCAGCTCCAGCATTTT. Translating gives CASSTQGYSNQLQHF.